These 4 T cell receptor beta chains were all obtained from the same sample, sequenced in a study of cytomegalovirus exposure and HLA in healthy donors. Repertoires were generated with immunoSEQ multiplex PCR, while TCRdb's copy carries only in-frame clones and drops some. In the table there are some 160,000 clones, 88% of which are singletons. The sequencing input was PBMCs. All receptors derive from a man between 18 and 29 years old in good health and CMV-seronegative.

V gene TRBV4-1 combines with J gene TRBJ1-5; D ambiguous. Germline values: CDR1 MGHRA, CDR2 YSYEKL. The germline V and J ends were trimmed by 0 bases and 0 bases, with 9 bases remaining between them. The CDR3 sequence is 16 residues long. The CDR3: CASSQELTASNQPQHF. For the CDR3, the DNA is TGCGCCAGCAGCCAAGAACTAACGGCTAGCAATCAGCCCCAGCATTTT.

V and J are TRBV6-5 and TRBJ2-7; D is unclear. The CDR3 runs to 14 residues. Germline CDR1 and CDR2: MNHEY and SVGAGI. Trimming took 2 bases from V and 0 from J, leaving 8 bases between them. The CDR3 DNA reads as TGTGCCAGCAGTTACCGGCCTGACTCCTACGAGCAGTACGTC. This codes for CASSYRPDSYEQYV.

This chain uses TRBV5-4 with TRBJ2-7, with a possible D match to TRBD2 (6 bases). There are 16 residues in the CDR3. Trimming left V 3 bases short and J 5 bases short, with 21 bases between. CDR1 SGHNT and CDR2 YYREEE come from the germline V gene (reference sequence). The CDR3 is CASSSPLGRGGDEQYF. For the CDR3, the DNA is TGTGCCAGCAGCTCTCCTCTTGGGCGGGGTGGGGACGAGCAGTACTTC.

The CDR3 DNA sequence: TGCAGCGTTGAAGATGGCACCTCTGGAAACACCATATATTTT. Its translation: CSVEDGTSGNTIYF. The chain carries TRBV29-1 and TRBJ1-3; D remains ambiguous. The CDR3 totals 14 residues. Germline CDR1 reads SQVTM; CDR2 reads ANQGSEA. V was clipped by 0 bases and J by 0 bases, with 6 bases between them.